This T cell receptor beta chain came from a study of shared clonotypes between healthy human individuals. Study as a whole: With ages of 18 to 49, the donors were a couple of women and three men. Each donor had three CD4 naive, three CD4 memory, two CD8 naive and one CD8 memory plate.

Donors were Caucasian adults residing in Nashville, Tennessee, USA. Trimming cost V 1 base and J 6 bases, with 13 bases left between them. In germline, CDR1 is SGHRS, CDR2 YFSETQ. The CDR3 length is 15 residues. In the authors' workflow: Without quality scores, immunoSEQ junctional reads could not be filtered like full-length reads. Sequenced by immunoSEQ multiplex PCR; TCRdb stores in-frame clones only, minus some. Clone size and the V and J calls come from that table; the DNA yielded D and trimming. The top ten hold approximately 1.8% of the sample, which has roughly 640,000 clones, around 74% seen once.

Sequenced material: memory CD4+ T cells sorted from blood. Subset meaning: CD45RA-negative fraction. The clonotype comes from a woman in her 30s in good health. The V call is TRBV5-1, the J call TRBJ2-2, with D possibly matching TRBD1 (6 bases). CDR3 sequence reads: CASSLLTGWPGELFF. The CDR3, as DNA: TGCGCCAGCAGCTTGTTAACAGGGTGGCCCGGGGAGCTGTTTTTT.